This T cell receptor beta chain was sequenced in a study of Graves' ophthalmopathy and Graves' hyperthyroidism. In germline, CDR1 is SGHRS, CDR2 YFSETQ. This CDR3 has 14 amino acids. The V and J ends lost 2 bases and 8 bases, in that order; junction bases with no gene match: 5. The study amplified TCR beta CDR3 regions using RNA transcripts. Scientists carried out first-round RT-PCR using HTBI primers and then a second-round multiplex PCR. TCRdb re-called the multiplex PCR reads with MiXCR, one entry per CDR3 protein. This table holds 620,000 or so distinct CDR3 sequences, about 24% found once. In its sample, this clonotype was seen many times.

The specimen sequenced was peripheral blood. The TCR sequence derives from a woman between 18 and 30 years old with stable Graves' hyperthyroidism. Some clones in this sample may be carry-over from other donors' samples. The chain links TRBV5-1 to TRBJ2-4; TRBD2 matches 9 bases. As DNA, the CDR3 is TGCGCCAGCAGCTTTAGCGGGAGAGGAGACATTCAGTACTTC. As protein: CASSFSGRGDIQYF.